This TCR beta chain came from a study of read filtering for tumor transcriptome and immune sequencing. Study in general: By R-ISS, stages I, II and III held around 8, 15 and 7 patients. Notes on the study in general: Sorted CD138-negative bone marrow cells were not purified T cells. Compared with RNA-seq, IR-seq gave much higher clonotype depth and reliability.

Bone marrow was sampled from every patient at the time of active disease. This library used about 360 ng RNA and molecular barcoded adaptors spanning alpha/delta and beta/gamma chains. Each CDR3 protein gets one entry after TCRdb re-called the reads with MiXCR. Of about 40,000 distinct CDR3 sequences in the sample, 12% were seen once. CDR1 is SEHNR and CDR2 is FQNEAQ in the germline V gene (reference sequence). The V gene lost 3 bases and the J gene lost 4 bases, with 10 bases spanning the gap. The CDR3 contains 14 residues. This clonotype was recorded at least ten times. Its antigen is unidentified. Material: a population of CD138-negative cells sorted from bone marrow. The receptor comes from a donor aged 40 or over with multiple myeloma. This chain links TRBV7-9 with TRBJ1-5; TRBD1 might be the D (5 bases). CDR3 residues: CASSFGEGNQPQHF. CDR3 in DNA: TGTGCCAGCAGCTTTGGCGAGGGGAATCAGCCCCAGCATTTT.